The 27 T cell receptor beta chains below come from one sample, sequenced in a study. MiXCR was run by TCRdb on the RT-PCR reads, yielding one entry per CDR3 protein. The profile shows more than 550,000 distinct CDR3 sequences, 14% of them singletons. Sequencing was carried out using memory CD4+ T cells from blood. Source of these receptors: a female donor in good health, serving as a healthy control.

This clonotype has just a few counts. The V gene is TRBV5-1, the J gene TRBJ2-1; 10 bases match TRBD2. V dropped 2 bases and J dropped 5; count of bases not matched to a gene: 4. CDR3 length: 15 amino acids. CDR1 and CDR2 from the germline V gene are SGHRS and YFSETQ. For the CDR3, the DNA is TGCGCCAGCAGCTTCGGACTAGCGGAGCACAATGAGCAGTTCTTC. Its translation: CASSFGLAEHNEQFF.

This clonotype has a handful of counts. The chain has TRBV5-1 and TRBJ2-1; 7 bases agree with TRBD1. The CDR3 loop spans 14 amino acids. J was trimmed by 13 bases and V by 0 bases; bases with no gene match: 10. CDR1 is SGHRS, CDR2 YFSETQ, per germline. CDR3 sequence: CASSLEQGFKPQFF. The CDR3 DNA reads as TGCGCCAGCAGCTTGGAACAGGGGTTTAAACCTCAGTTCTTC.

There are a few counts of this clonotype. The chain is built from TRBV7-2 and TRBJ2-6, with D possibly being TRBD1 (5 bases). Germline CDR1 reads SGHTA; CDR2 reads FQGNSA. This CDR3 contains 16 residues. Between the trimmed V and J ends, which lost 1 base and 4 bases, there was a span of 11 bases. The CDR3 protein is CASSLVSSGGANVLTF. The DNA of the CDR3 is TGTGCCAGCAGCTTAGTTTCCTCAGGGGGGGCCAACGTCCTGACTTTC.

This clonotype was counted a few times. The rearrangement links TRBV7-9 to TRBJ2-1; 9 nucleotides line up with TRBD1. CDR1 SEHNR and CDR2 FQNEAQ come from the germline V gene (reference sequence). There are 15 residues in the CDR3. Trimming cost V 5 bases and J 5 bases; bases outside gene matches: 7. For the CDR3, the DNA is TGTGCCAGCAGCCACAGGGGGCAACGACACAATGAGCAGTTCTTC. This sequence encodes CASSHRGQRHNEQFF.

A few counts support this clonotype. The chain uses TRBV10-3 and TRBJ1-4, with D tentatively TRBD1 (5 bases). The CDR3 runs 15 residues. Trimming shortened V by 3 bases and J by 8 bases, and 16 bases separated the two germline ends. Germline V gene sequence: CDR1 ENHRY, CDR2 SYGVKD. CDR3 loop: CAISDSTFKGEKLFF. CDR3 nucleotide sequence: TGTGCCATCAGTGACTCGACATTTAAGGGGGAAAAACTGTTTTTT.

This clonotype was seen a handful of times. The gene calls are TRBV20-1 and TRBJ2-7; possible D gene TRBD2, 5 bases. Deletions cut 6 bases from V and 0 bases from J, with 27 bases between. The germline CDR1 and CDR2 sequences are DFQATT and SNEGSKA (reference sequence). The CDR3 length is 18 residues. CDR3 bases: TGCAGTGCGAGCGGAGCGGCCCAAACCAGTCGGAGCTCCTACGAGCAGTACTTC. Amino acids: CSASGAAQTSRSSYEQYF.

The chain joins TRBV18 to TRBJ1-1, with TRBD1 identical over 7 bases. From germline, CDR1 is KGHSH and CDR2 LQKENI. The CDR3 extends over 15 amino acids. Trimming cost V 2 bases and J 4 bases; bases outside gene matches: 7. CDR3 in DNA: TGTGCCAGCTCACCAGGGACAGCGGATGCCACTGAAGCTTTCTTT. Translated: CASSPGTADATEAFF.

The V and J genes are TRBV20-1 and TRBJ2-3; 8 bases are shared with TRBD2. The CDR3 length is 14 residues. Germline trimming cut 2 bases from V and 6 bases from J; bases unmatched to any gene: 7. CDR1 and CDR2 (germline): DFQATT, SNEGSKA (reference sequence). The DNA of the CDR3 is TGCAGTGCTAGACCGGGAGGGGTGCGGGATACGCAGTATTTT. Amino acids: CSARPGGVRDTQYF.

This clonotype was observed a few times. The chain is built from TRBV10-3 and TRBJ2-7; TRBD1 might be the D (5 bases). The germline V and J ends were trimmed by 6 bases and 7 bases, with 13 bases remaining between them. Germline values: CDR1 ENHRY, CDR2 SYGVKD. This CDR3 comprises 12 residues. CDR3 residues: CAISDMQGEQYF. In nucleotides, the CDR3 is TGTGCCATCAGCGACATGCAGGGAGAGCAGTACTTC.

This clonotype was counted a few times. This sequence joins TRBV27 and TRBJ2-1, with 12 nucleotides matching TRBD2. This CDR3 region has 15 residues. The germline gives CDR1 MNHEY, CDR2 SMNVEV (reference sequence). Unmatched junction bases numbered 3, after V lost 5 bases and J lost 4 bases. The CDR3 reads CASSQLAGGYNEQFF. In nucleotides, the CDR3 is TGTGCCAGCAGTCAACTAGCGGGAGGTTACAATGAGCAGTTCTTC.

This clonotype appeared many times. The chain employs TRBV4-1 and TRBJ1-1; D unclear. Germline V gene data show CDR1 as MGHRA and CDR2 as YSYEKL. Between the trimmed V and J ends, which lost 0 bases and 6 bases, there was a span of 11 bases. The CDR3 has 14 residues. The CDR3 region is CASSQEAVGSEAFF. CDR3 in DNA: TGCGCCAGCAGCCAAGAAGCGGTCGGCTCTGAAGCTTTCTTT.

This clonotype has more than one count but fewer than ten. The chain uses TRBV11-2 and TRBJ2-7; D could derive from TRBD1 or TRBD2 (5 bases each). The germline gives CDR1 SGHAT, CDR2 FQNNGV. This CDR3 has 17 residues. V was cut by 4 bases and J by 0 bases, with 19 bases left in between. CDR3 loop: CASSSLGARAASYEQYF. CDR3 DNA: TGTGCCAGCAGCTCACTAGGGGCCAGGGCAGCCTCCTACGAGCAGTACTTC. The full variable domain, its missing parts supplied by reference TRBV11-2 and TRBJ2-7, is EAGVAQSPRYKIIEKRQSVAFWCNPISGHATLYWYQQILGQGPKLLIQFQNNGVVDDSQLPKDRFSAERLKGVDSTLKIQPAKLEDSAVYLCASSSLGARAASYEQYFGPGTRLTVT.

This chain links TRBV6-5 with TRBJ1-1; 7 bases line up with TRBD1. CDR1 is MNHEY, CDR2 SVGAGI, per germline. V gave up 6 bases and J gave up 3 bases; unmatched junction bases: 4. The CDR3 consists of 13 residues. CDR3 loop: CASRGDRDTEAFF. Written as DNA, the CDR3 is TGTGCCAGCAGAGGTGACAGGGACACTGAAGCTTTCTTT.

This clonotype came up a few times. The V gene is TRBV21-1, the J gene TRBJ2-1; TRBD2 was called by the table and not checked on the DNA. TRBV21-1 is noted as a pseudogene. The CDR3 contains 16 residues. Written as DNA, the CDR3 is TGTGCCAGCACCGTTAGCCCGGGACTACCGTACAATGAGCAGTTCTTC. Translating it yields CASTVSPGLPYNEQFF.

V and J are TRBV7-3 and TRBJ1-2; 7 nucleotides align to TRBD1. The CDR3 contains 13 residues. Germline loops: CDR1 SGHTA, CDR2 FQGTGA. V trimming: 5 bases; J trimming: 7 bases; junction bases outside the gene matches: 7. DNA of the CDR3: TGTGCCAGCAGCCCAGGGGGTGCGATTGGCTACACCTTC. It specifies CASSPGGAIGYTF.

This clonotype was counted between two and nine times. The CDR3 DNA reads TGCAGTGCTAGCGGGACAGGGGGCGGTCCCGGGGAGCTGTTTTTT. It translates to CSASGTGGGPGELFF. The rearrangement joins TRBV20-1 to TRBJ2-2; 12 nucleotides match TRBD1. V lost 3 bases to trimming and J lost 6 bases; unmatched junction nucleotides: 5. Germline V lookup: CDR1 DFQATT, CDR2 SNEGSKA (reference sequence). The length of the CDR3 is 15 residues.

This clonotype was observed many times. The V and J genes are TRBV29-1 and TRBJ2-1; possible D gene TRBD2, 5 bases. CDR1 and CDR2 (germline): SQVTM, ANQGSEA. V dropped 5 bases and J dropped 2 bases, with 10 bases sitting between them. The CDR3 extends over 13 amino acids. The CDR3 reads CSVRRGTYNEQFF. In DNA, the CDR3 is TGCAGCGTTCGACGGGGTACCTACAATGAGCAGTTCTTC.

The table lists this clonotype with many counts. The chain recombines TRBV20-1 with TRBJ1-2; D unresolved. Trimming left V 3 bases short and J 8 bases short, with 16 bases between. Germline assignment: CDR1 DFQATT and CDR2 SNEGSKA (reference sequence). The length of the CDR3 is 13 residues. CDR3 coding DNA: TGCAGTGCTAGCTCTACTACCCAGAAGGGCTACACCTTC. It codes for CSASSTTQKGYTF.

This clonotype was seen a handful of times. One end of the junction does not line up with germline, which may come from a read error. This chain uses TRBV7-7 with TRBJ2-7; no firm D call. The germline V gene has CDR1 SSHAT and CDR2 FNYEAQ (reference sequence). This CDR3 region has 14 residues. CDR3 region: CASSRHSRIYEQYF. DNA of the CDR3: TGTGCTAGCAGCCGGCACTCGAGAATCTACGAGCAGTACTTC.

The CDR3 loop reads CASKEGRNSPLHF. The CDR3 DNA follows: TGTGCCAGTAAGGAGGGGAGGAATTCACCCCTCCACTTT. The rearrangement joins TRBV2 to TRBJ1-6, with D possibly TRBD1 on 5 matching bases. V was trimmed by 9 bases and J by 7 bases, leaving 13 bases between them. CDR1 and CDR2 from the germline V gene are SNHLY and FYNNEI. This CDR3 region has 13 residues.

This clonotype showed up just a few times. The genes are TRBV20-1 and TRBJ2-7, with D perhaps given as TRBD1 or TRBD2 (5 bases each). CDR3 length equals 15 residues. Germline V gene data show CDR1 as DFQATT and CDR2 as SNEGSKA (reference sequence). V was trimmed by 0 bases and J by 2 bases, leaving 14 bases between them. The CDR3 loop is CSARDYRGTTYEQYF. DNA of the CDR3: TGCAGTGCTAGAGATTACCGGGGCACCACCTACGAGCAGTACTTC.

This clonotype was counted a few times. CDR3 residues: CASTPRDNPYEQYF. The DNA for the CDR3 is TGTGCCAGCACCCCGCGGGACAACCCCTACGAGCAGTACTTC. The chain carries TRBV28 and TRBJ2-7, with D possibly called TRBD1 or TRBD2 (6 bases each). Per germline, CDR1 MDHEN and CDR2 SYDVKM. CDR3 length: 14 residues. With 7 bases removed from V and 2 bases from J, the gap between germline ends came to 15 bases.

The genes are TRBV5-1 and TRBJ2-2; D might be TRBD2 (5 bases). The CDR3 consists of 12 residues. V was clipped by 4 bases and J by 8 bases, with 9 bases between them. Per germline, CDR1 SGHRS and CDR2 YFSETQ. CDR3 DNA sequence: TGCGCCAGCAGCGACGAGGGAGGGGAGCTGTTTTTT. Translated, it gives CASSDEGGELFF.

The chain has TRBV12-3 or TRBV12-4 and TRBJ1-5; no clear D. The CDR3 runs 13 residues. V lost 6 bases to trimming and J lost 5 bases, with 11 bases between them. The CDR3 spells CASSDPPDQPQHF. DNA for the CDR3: TGTGCCAGCAGCGACCCCCCAGATCAGCCCCAGCATTTT.

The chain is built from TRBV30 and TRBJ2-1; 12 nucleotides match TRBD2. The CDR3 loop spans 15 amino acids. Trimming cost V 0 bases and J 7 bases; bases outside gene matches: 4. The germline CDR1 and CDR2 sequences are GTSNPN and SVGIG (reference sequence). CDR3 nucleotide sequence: TGTGCCTGGAGTGTGGGACTAGCGGGTAGGAATGAGCAGTTCTTC. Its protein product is CAWSVGLAGRNEQFF.

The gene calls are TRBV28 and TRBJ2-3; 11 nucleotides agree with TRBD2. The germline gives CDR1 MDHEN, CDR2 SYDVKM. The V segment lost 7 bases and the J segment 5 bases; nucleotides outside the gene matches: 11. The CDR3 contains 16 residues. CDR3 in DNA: TGTGCCAGCAATCTCATAGCGGGAGGGCGGGGAGATACGCAGTATTTT. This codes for CASNLIAGGRGDTQYF.

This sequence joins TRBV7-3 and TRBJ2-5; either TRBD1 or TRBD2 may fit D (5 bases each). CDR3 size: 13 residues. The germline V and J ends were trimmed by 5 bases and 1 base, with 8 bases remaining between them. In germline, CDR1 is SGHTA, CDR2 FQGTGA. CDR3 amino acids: CASSVGTQETQYF. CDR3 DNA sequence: TGTGCCAGCAGCGTAGGGACCCAAGAGACCCAGTACTTC.